The present TCR beta chain was sequenced within a study of blood T cell repertoires in COVID-19. The CDR3 is 14 residues long. In germline, CDR1 is LGHDT, CDR2 YNNKEL (reference sequence). The V end was cut by 4 bases, the J end by 4 bases, with 11 bases between. Authors' analysis steps: Reference gene primer amplification gave nucleated cell count estimates. The assay was immunoSEQ multiplex PCR, and TCRdb's table has in-frame clones only and misses some. V, J and clone size are those of that table, while D and trimming were read from the DNA. The sample shows some 98,000 clones, roughly 82% of them seen only once.

Material: peripheral blood. The gene calls are TRBV3-1 (or the pseudogene TRBV3-2) and TRBJ2-1; D ambiguous. The receptor comes from a man aged 55 to 70 with acute or convalescent COVID-19. This chain's CDR3 is CASSRETFYNEQFF. The DNA for the CDR3 is TGTGCCAGCAGCCGAGAGACTTTTTACAATGAGCAGTTCTTC.